The clone carrying this TCR beta chain was seen repeatedly, ten times or more. The antigen is unknown. TCRdb re-analysed the PCR reads in MiXCR, keeping a single row per CDR3 protein. The profile shows around 460,000 distinct CDR3 sequences, around 23% of them singletons. A CD8+CD4-CCR7+CD45RA+ gate was used to sort naive CD8 T cells. The data were taken from a study of molecular identifiers for immune sequencing clone quantification. Study-wide results and limits: Underestimation of highly expanded clone sizes could arise where identical TCR molecules share a barcode.

J was trimmed by 6 bases and V by 3 bases; bases with no gene match: 8. Germline-derived CDR1 and CDR2 are SGHDT and YYEEEE. This CDR3 comprises 14 residues. The V call is TRBV5-6, the J call TRBJ1-1; the match to TRBD1 covers 7 bases. Sequencing input: naive CD8+ T cells from blood, with Jurkat cell RNA spiked in. The subset was: FACS-sorted CD8+CD4-CCR7+CD45RA+ naive T cells. The TCR comes from a human donor in good health. Some libraries in this study had Jurkat cell RNA spiked in. This chain's CDR3 is CASSSIGGGAEAFF. CDR3 DNA: TGTGCCAGCAGCTCTATAGGGGGCGGTGCTGAAGCTTTCTTT.